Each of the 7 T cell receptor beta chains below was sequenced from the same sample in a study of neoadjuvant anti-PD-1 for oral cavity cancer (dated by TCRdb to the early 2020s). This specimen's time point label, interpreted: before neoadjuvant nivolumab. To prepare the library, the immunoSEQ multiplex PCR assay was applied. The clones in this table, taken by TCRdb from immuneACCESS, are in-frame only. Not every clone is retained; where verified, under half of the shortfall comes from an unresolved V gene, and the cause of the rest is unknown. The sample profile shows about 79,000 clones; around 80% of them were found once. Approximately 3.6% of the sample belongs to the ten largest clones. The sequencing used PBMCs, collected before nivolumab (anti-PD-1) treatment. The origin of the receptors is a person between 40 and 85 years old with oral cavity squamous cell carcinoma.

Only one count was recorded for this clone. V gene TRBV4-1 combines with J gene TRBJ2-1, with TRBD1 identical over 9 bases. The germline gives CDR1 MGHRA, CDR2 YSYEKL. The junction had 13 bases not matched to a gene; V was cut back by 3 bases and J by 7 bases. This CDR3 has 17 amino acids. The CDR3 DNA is TGCGCCAGCAGCCAGGGACTGATGACAGGGGGTTGGAATGAGCAGTTCTTC. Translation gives CASSQGLMTGGWNEQFF.

CDR3 residues: CASSLEDRVTEAFF. The CDR3 coding sequence is TGCGCCAGCAGCTTGGAGGACAGGGTCACTGAAGCTTTCTTT. V usage is TRBV5-1 and J usage is TRBJ1-1; TRBD1 aligns across 8 bases. The V gene end was trimmed by 0 bases and the J gene end by 4 bases; junction bases not matched to a gene: 2. Per the germline V gene, CDR1 is SGHRS and CDR2 is YFSETQ. This CDR3 has 14 residues.

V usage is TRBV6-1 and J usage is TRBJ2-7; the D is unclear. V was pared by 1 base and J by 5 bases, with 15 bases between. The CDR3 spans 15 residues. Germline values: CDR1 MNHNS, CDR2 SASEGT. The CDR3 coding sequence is TGTGCCAGCAGTGAAGAGAAGGGTCGTACTAACGAGCAGTACTTC. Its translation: CASSEEKGRTNEQYF.

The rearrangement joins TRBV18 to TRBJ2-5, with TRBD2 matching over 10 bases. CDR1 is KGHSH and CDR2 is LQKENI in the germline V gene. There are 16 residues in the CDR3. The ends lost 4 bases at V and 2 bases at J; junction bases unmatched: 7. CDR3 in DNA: TGTGCCAGCTCACTCATGACTAGCGGGTTACAAGAGACCCAGTACTTC. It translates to CASSLMTSGLQETQYF.

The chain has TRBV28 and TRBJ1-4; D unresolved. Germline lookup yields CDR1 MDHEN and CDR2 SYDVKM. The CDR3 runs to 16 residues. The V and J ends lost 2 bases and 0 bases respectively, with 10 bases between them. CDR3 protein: CASSLVVTATNEKLFF. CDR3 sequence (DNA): TGTGCCAGCAGTTTAGTGGTCACTGCAACTAATGAAAAACTGTTTTTT.

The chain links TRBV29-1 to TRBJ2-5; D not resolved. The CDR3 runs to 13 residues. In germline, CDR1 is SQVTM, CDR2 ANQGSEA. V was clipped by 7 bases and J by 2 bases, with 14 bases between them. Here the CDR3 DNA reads TGCAGCGCCGTACGGACGCTACAAGAGACCCAGTACTTC. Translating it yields CSAVRTLQETQYF.

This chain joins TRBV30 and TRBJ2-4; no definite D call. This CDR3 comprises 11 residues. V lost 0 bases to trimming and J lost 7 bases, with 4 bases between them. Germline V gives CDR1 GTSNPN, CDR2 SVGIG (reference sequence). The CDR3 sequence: CAWSVRNIQYF. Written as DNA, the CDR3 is TGTGCCTGGAGTGTACGTAACATTCAGTACTTC.